One T cell receptor beta chain is described in this entry. Its antigen is undetermined. The data belong to a study of cytomegalovirus exposure and HLA in healthy donors. At the level of the study: The 130 or so validation repertoires used the same platform as the 550 to 700 first-cohort repertoires (as reported by a later analysis). Study-level results: The tendency of first-cohort TCR clusters to co-occur in the approximately 110 validation repertoires was identified by a subsequent analysis. In vitro confirmation showed three CMV-associated chains to be CMV antigen specific.

Using immunoSEQ multiplex PCR, the repertoire was profiled, and TCRdb retains in-frame clones only, with some absent. The table includes over 200,000 clones, around 78% detected once. The donors were in the roughly 130-subject validation cohort; that cohort was separate from the approximately 700-subject first cohort. Trimming pared 0 bases from V and 4 bases from J, leaving 12 bases between. The CDR3 length is 15 residues. Germline V gene data show CDR1 as LNHNV and CDR2 as YYDKDF (reference sequence). The specimen sequenced was PBMCs. This sequence joins TRBV15 and TRBJ1-1; D uncertain. The receptor's source is a young woman in good health and CMV-seronegative. The CDR3 DNA reads TGTGCCACCAGCAGAGATAACATGGGTCGCACTGAAGCTTTCTTT. Its protein is CATSRDNMGRTEAFF.